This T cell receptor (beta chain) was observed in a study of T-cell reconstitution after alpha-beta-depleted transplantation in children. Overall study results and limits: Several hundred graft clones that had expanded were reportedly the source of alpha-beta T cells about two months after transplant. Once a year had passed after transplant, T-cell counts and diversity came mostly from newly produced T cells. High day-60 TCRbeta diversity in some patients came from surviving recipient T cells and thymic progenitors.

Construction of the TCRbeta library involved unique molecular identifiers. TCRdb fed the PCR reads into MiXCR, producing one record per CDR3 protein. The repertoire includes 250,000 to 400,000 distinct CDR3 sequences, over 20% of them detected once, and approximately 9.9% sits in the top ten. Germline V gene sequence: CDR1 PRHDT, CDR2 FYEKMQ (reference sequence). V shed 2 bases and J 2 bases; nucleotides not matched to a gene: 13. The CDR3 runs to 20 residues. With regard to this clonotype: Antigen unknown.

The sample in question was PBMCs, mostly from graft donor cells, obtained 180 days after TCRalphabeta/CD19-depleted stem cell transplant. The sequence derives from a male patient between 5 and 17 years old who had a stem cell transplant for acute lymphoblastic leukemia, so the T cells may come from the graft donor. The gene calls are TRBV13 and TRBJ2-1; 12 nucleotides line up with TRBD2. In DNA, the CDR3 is TGTGCCAGCAGCTTACCCCCGACTAGCGGGAGATTTATCCCCTACAATGAGCAGTTCTTC. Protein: CASSLPPTSGRFIPYNEQFF. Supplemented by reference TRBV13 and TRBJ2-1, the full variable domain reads AAGVIQSPRHLIKEKRETATLKCYPIPRHDTVYWYQQGPGQDPQFLISFYEKMQSDKGSIPDRFSAQQFSDYHSELNMSSLELGDSALYFCASSLPPTSGRFIPYNEQFFGPGTRLTVL.